This note documents a single TCR beta chain sequence. Its specificity is unknown. CDR3 length: 14 amino acids. Germline CDR1 is DFQATT and CDR2 is SNEGSKA (reference sequence). Trimming at V came to 6 bases and at J to 1 base, leaving 2 bases not matched to a gene. Per individual sample, total RNA of at least 6 micrograms was extracted. The data were taken from a study of blood T cells in healthy people across ages. With a J-beta primer mix and a sample-barcoded 5' primer, a second PCR ran roughly 7 to 11 cycles. Every cDNA molecule bore a tag from a template-switch adaptor containing 12 random nucleotides. TCRdb itself ran the 5' RACE reads through MiXCR, one entry per CDR3 protein. This sample has some 1.5 million distinct CDR3 sequences, with 28% found just once. Study observations and caveats: Because donor CMV status was unknown, expanded clonotype changes were possibly confounded.

This clonotype was sampled from a woman aged 25 to 39 in good health. The chain recombines TRBV20-1 with TRBJ2-5; 13 nucleotides align to TRBD2. The sequenced material came from blood. CDR3 in DNA: TGCAGTGCCACTAGCGGGGGGGCCCAAGAGACCCAGTACTTC. Translated, it gives CSATSGGAQETQYF.